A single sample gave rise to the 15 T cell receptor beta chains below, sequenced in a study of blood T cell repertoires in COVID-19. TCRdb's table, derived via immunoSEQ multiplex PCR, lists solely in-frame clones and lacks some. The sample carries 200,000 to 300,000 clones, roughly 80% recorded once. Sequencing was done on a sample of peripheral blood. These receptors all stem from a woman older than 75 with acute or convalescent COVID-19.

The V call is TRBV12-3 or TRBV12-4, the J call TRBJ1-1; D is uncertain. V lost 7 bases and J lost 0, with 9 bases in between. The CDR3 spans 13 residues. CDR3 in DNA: TGTGCCAGCACCCCGGAGTTGAACACTGAAGCTTTCTTT. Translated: CASTPELNTEAFF.

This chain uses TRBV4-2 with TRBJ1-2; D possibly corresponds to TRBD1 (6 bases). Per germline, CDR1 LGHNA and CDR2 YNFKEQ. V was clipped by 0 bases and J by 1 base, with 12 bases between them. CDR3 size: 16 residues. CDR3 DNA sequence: TGTGCCAGCAGCCAAGATGGGGGGGGCGTTAACTATGGCTACACCTTC. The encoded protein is CASSQDGGGVNYGYTF.

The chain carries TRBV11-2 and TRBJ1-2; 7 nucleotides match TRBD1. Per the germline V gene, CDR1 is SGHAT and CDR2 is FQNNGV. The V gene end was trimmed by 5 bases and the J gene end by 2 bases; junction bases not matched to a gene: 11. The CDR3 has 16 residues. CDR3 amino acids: CASSNSPGQKNYGYTF. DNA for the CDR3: TGTGCCAGCAGCAACTCCCCGGGACAGAAAAACTATGGCTACACCTTC.

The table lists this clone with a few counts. The CDR3 loop reads CASSISDNYNEQFF. CDR3 nucleotide sequence: TGTGCCAGTAGTATATCGGACAACTACAATGAGCAGTTCTTC. The chain combines TRBV19 with TRBJ2-1; possible D gene TRBD1, 5 bases. The ends were cut back, 2 bases at V and 3 bases at J, with 8 bases in the middle. The CDR3 runs to 14 residues. Germline lookup yields CDR1 LNHDA and CDR2 SQIVND (reference sequence).

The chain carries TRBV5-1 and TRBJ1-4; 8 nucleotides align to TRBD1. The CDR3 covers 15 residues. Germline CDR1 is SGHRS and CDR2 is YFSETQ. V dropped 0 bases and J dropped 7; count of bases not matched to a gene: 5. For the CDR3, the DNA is TGCGCCAGCAGCTTGGGACAGGGGTGGCGTGAAAAACTGTTTTTT. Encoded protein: CASSLGQGWREKLFF.

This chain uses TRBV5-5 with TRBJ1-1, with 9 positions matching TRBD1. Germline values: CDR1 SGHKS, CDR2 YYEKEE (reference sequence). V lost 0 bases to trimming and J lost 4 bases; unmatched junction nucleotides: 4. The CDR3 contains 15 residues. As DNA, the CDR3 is TGTGCCAGCAGCTTGGAACAGGGGGCCGGCACTGAAGCTTTCTTT. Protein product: CASSLEQGAGTEAFF.

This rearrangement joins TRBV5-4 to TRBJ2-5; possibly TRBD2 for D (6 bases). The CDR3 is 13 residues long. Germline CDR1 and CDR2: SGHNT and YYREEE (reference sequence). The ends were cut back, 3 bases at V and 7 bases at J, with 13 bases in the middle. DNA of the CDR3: TGTGCCAGCAGCTGGGGGGACTTCGGGACCCAGTACTTC. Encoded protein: CASSWGDFGTQYF.

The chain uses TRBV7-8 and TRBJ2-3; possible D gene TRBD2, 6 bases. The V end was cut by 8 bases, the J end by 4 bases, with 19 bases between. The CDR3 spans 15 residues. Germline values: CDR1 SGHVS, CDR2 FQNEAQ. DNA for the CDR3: TGTGCCAGCGCCATAGCGGAGACAAGGGCAGATACGCAGTATTTT. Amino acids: CASAIAETRADTQYF.

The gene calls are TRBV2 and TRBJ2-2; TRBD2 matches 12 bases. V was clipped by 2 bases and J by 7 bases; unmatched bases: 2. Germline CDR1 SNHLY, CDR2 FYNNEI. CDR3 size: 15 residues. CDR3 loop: CASSETSGGIGELFF. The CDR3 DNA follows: TGTGCCAGCAGTGAAACTAGCGGGGGGATCGGGGAGCTGTTTTTT.

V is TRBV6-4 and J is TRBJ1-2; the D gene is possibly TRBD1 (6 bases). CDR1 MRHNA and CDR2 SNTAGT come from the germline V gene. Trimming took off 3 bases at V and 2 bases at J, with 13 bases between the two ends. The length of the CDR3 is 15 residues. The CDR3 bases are TGTGCCAGCAGTGAACGGGGGGGGGCCAACTATGGCTACACCTTC. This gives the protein CASSERGGANYGYTF.

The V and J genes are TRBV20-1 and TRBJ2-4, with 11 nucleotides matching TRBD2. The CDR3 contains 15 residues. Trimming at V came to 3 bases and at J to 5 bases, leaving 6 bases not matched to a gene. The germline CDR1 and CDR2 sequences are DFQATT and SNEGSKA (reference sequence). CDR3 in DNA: TGCAGTGCTAGTTCTAGCGGGAGGATCCAAAACATTCAGTACTTC. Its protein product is CSASSSGRIQNIQYF.

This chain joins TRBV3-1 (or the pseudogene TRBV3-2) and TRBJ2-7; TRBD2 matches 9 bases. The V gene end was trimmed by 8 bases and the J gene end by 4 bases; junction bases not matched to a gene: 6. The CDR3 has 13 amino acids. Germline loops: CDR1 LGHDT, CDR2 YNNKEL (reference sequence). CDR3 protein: CASLASGMYEQYF. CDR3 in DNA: TGTGCCAGCCTGGCTAGCGGGATGTACGAGCAGTACTTC.

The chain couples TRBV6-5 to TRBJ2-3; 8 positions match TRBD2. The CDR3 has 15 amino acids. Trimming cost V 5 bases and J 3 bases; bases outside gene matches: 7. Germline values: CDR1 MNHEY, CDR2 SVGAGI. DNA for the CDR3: TGTGCCAGCAGTAGTAGCGGGATGGGGACAGATACGCAGTATTTT. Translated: CASSSSGMGTDTQYF.

The DNA of the CDR3 is TGTGCCAGCAGCTTAGTCGAGACTTCCAGTGAAAAACTGTTTTTT. Translation: CASSLVETSSEKLFF. The chain combines TRBV7-9 with TRBJ1-4; D remains unclear. CDR1 is SEHNR, CDR2 FQNEAQ, per germline (reference sequence). Trimming pared 1 base from V and 7 bases from J, leaving 13 bases between. This CDR3 has 15 residues.

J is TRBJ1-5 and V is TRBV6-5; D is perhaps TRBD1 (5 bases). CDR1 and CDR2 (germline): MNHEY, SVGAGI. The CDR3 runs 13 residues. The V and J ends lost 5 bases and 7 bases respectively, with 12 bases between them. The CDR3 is CASSTTKGQPQHF. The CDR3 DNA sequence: TGTGCCAGCAGTACAACTAAGGGGCAGCCCCAGCATTTT.